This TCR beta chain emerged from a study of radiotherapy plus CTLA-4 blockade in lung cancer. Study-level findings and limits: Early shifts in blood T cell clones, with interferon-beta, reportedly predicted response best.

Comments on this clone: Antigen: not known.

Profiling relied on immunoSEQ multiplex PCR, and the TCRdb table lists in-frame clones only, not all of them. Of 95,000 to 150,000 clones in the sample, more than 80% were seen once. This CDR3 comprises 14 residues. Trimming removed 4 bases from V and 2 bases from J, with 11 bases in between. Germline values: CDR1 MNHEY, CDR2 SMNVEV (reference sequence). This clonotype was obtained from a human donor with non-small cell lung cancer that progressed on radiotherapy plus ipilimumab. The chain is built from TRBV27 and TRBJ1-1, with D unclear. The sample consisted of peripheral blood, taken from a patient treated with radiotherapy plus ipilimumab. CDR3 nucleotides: TGTGCCAGCAGTTCCAATACACCCAACACTGAAGCTTTCTTT. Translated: CASSSNTPNTEAFF.